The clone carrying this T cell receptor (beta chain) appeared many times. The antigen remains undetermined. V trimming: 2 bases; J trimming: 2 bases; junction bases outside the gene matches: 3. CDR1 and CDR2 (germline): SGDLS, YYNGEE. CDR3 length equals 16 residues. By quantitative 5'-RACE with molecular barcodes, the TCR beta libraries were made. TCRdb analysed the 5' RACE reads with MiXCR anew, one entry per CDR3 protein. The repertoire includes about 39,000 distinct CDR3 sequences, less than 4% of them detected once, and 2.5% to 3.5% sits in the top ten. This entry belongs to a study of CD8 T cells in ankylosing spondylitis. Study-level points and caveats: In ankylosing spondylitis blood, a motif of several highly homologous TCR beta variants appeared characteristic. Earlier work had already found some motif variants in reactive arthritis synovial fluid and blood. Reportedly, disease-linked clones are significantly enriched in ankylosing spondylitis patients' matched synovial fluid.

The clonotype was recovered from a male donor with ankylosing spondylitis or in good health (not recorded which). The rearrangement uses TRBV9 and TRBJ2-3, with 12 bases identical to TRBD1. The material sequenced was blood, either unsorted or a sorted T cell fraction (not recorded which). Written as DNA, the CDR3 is TGTGCCAGCAGCGTTATGGGACAGGGGGCCACAGATACGCAGTATTTT. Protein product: CASSVMGQGATDTQYF.